This TCR beta chain was captured by sequencing in a study of CD8 T cells in Susac syndrome. Trimming cost V 5 bases and J 0 bases, with 9 bases left between them. Germline assignment: CDR1 KGHSH and CDR2 LQKENI. The CDR3 contains 14 residues. This clonotype was counted between two and nine times. Random hexamers served to reverse transcribe roughly 0.45 to 1 ug RNA. Each CDR3 protein gets one entry after TCRdb re-called the immunoSEQ multiplex PCR reads with MiXCR. The sample includes approximately 200,000 distinct CDR3 sequences, around 95% of them seen just once. The chain joins TRBV18 to TRBJ2-3; tentatively, D is TRBD1 (6 bases). Material: CD4+ T cells from PBMCs. The sequence was obtained from a human donor with multiple sclerosis. This CDR3 reads CASSSRGSTDTQYF. The DNA for the CDR3 is TGTGCCAGCTCAAGCAGGGGTAGCACAGATACGCAGTATTTT. Full variable domain (outside the CDR3, taken from reference TRBV18 and TRBJ2-3): NAGVMQNPRHLVRRRGQEARLRCSPMKGHSHVYWYRQLPEEGLKFMVYLQKENIIDESGMPKERFSAEFPKEGPSILRIQQVVRGDSAAYFCASSSRGSTDTQYFGPGTRLTVL.